The rows below give T cell receptor beta chains drawn from one sample of a study of control samples from healthy donors and cancer patients. The table came from immunoSEQ multiplex PCR; TCRdb's copy has only in-frame clones and leaves some out. The sample contains 150,000 to 180,000 clones, over 90% of which appear only once. Sequenced sample: blood. The receptors stem from a man aged 45-65 years in good health. CDR3s include the opening cysteine and the closing phenylalanine or tryptophan. D genes are given only for firm matches. Clone size is stated in some rows and not others, as once, few, many or a class when expanded.

TRBD2	-	TRBV28	TRBJ2-7	CASQRLAGLYEQYF	TGTGCCAGCCAACGACTAGCGGGGCTATACGAGCAGTACTTC
-	-	TRBV6-5	TRBJ2-3	CASSYGGRKIDTQYF	TGTGCCAGCAGTTACGGTGGGAGAAAGATAGATACGCAGTATTTT
-	-	TRBV18	TRBJ2-3	CASSPQNRGGTDTQYF	TGTGCCAGCTCACCACAAAACCGGGGTGGGACAGATACGCAGTATTTT
TRBD1	-	TRBV27	TRBJ1-5	CASRTLTGDSNQPQHF	TGTGCCAGCCGTACTTTGACAGGGGATAGCAATCAGCCCCAGCATTTT
TRBD2	-	TRBV7-2	TRBJ2-5	CASSSWTSGLETQYF	TGTGCCAGCAGCTCATGGACTAGTGGTCTGGAGACCCAGTACTTC
TRBD1	-	TRBV19	TRBJ2-1	CATTGQGVVQFF	TGTGCCACCACGGGACAGGGAGTCGTGCAGTTCTTC
-	-	TRBV6-1	TRBJ2-3	CASSEEVLAADTQYF	TGTGCCAGCAGTGAAGAAGTCTTGGCCGCAGATACGCAGTATTTT
-	-	TRBV7-2	TRBJ1-3	CASSPAGVSGNTIYF	TGTGCCAGCAGCCCCGCAGGGGTCTCTGGAAACACCATATATTTT
-	-	TRBV15	TRBJ1-3	CATSRGSGNTIYF	TGTGCCACCAGCAGGGGCTCTGGAAACACCATATATTTT
-	once	TRBV4-1	TRBJ2-1	CASSPILRTNEQFF	TGCGCCAGCAGCCCCATTTTGCGTACCAATGAGCAGTTCTTC
-	-	TRBV19	TRBJ1-5	CASSTRAPRGNQPQHF	TGTGCCAGTAGTACCAGGGCCCCGAGGGGCAATCAGCCCCAGCATTTT
-	-	TRBV3-1/TRBV3-2	TRBJ1-1	CASSAVGDTEAFF	TGTGCCAGCAGTGCCGTTGGGGACACTGAAGCTTTCTTT
-	once	TRBV5-8	TRBJ1-1	CASSTLQETPKAFF	TGTGCCAGCAGCACGCTACAAGAAACCCCAAAAGCTTTCTTT
TRBD2	-	TRBV5-1	TRBJ2-3	CASSLGGSGSTDTQYF	TGCGCCAGCAGCTTGGGAGGTAGCGGGAGCACAGATACGCAGTATTTT
-	-	TRBV28	TRBJ1-2	CASSFPSYGYTF	TGTGCCAGCAGTTTTCCCAGCTATGGCTACACCTTC
TRBD2	-	TRBV6-5	TRBJ2-1	CASNIRLAAYNEQFF	TGTGCCAGCAACATTAGACTAGCTGCATACAATGAGCAGTTCTTC
-	-	TRBV7-9	TRBJ1-4	CASSPLRSRTNEKLFF	TGTGCCAGCAGCCCCCTCAGGAGTCGCACTAATGAAAAACTGTTTTTT
TRBD1	-	TRBV28	TRBJ1-6	CASSSGQGVGSPLHF	TGTGCCAGCAGTTCCGGACAGGGGGTAGGGTCACCCCTCCACTTT
-	-	TRBV18	TRBJ1-4	CASSPRDTLTEKLFF	TGTGCCAGCTCACCCCGGGACACCCTTACTGAAAAACTGTTTTTT
-	-	TRBV7-2	TRBJ1-2	CASSLGDFGVYGYTF	TGTGCCAGCAGCTTAGGAGACTTCGGCGTCTATGGCTACACCTTC
TRBD2	few	TRBV7-3	TRBJ2-1	CASSFGVTGGYNEQFF	TGTGCCAGCAGCTTCGGGGTTACGGGGGGCTACAATGAGCAGTTCTTC
TRBD2	-	TRBV27	TRBJ2-2	CASSPHPGRATGELFF	TGTGCCAGCAGTCCACATCCCGGGAGGGCTACCGGGGAGCTGTTTTTT
-	-	TRBV5-4	TRBJ2-3	CASRLERGTDTQYF	TGTGCCAGCAGGCTGGAGCGAGGCACAGATACGCAGTATTTT
-	-	TRBV6-5	TRBJ2-1	CASSYNRGGDNEQFF	TGTGCCAGCAGTTATAACAGGGGCGGGGACAATGAGCAGTTCTTC
TRBD1	-	TRBV15	TRBJ2-5	CATSRGTGAGGGQETQYF	TGTGCCACCAGCAGAGGAACAGGGGCGGGTGGGGGACAAGAGACCCAGTACTTC
-	-	TRBV2	TRBJ2-7	CASSGSYEQYF	TGTGCCAGCAGTGGGAGTTACGAGCAGTACTTC
-	-	TRBV7-9	TRBJ1-4	CASSLDGTTNEKLFF	TGTGCCAGCAGCTTAGACGGCACAACTAATGAAAAACTGTTTTTT
TRBD1	-	TRBV28	TRBJ1-4	CASRRQGNNEKLFF	TGTGCCAGCAGGAGACAGGGGAATAATGAAAAACTGTTTTTT
-	-	TRBV30	TRBJ2-1	CAWTDAFLDSEQFF	TGTGCCTGGACAGACGCGTTCCTGGACAGCGAGCAGTTCTTC
-	-	TRBV19	TRBJ1-6	CASSIGRQYNSPLHF	TGTGCCAGTAGTATAGGACGGCAGTATAATTCACCCCTCCACTTT
TRBD1	-	TRBV7-8	TRBJ2-7	CASSSHRQGYEQYF	TGTGCCAGCAGCTCACATAGACAGGGTTACGAGCAGTACTTC
TRBD1	-	TRBV28	TRBJ1-6	CASRTPGQTLTLHF	TGTGCCAGCAGAACCCCGGGACAGACTTTGACCCTCCACTTT
TRBD1	-	TRBV10-2	TRBJ2-2	CASVRGQTGELFF	TGCGCCAGCGTCAGGGGGCAAACCGGGGAGCTGTTTTTT
-	-	TRBV3-1/TRBV3-2	TRBJ2-3	CASSQDVGLSMIAQYF	TGTGCCAGCAGCCAAGATGTGGGGCTGTCCATGATTGCGCAGTATTTT
TRBD1	-	TRBV28	TRBJ2-2	CASISGGTGELFF	TGTGCCAGCATCTCAGGGGGAACCGGGGAGCTGTTTTTT
TRBD2	-	TRBV6-5	TRBJ2-2	CASIRGGRTGELFF	TGTGCCAGCATCCGCGGGGGTCGCACCGGGGAGCTGTTTTTT
-	-	TRBV28	TRBJ2-7	CASSFDQGPLSYEQYF	TGTGCCAGCAGTTTCGACCAGGGGCCACTCTCCTACGAGCAGTACTTC
-	-	TRBV18	TRBJ1-1	CASSPGQGRNTEAFF	TGTGCCAGCTCACCCGGGCAGGGAAGGAACACTGAAGCTTTCTTT
-	-	TRBV7-9	TRBJ2-3	CASSSTGEADTQYF	TGTGCCAGCAGCTCCACAGGGGAGGCAGATACGCAGTATTTT
TRBD1	-	TRBV18	TRBJ2-1	CASSSDRGNNEQFF	TGTGCCAGCTCGTCCGACAGGGGAAACAATGAGCAGTTCTTC
-	once	TRBV2	TRBJ2-7	CASLADYASYEQYF	TGTGCCAGCCTTGCCGATTACGCCTCCTACGAGCAGTACTTC
-	few	TRBV11-2	TRBJ1-1	CASSLDRLSAAFF	TGTGCCAGCAGCTTAGACCGGCTCAGCGCCGCTTTCTTT
TRBD2	-	TRBV5-6	TRBJ2-7	CASSQRGAGGPSAEQYF	TGTGCCAGCAGCCAAAGGGGGGCGGGAGGGCCCTCCGCCGAGCAGTACTTC
-	-	TRBV15	TRBJ1-1	CATSRPQGWEGDTEAFF	TGTGCCACCAGCAGACCCCAAGGATGGGAGGGGGACACTGAAGCTTTCTTT
TRBD2	-	TRBV15	TRBJ2-7	CATSSQGLADSYEQYF	TGTGCCACCAGCAGTCAGGGACTAGCGGACTCCTACGAGCAGTACTTC